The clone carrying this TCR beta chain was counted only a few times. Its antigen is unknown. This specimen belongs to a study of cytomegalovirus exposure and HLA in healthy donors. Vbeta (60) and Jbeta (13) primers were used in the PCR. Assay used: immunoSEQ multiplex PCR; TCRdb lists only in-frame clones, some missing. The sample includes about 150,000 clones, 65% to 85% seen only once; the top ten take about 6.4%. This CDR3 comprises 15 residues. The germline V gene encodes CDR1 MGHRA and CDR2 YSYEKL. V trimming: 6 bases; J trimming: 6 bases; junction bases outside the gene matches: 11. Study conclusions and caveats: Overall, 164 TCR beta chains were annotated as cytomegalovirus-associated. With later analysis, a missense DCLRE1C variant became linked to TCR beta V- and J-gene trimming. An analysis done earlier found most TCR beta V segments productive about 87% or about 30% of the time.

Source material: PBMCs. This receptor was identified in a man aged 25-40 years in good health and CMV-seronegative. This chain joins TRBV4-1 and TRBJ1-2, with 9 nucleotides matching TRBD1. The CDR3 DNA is TGCGCCAGCAGTATTGAACAGGGGGCGAATGATGGCTACACCTTC. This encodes CASSIEQGANDGYTF.